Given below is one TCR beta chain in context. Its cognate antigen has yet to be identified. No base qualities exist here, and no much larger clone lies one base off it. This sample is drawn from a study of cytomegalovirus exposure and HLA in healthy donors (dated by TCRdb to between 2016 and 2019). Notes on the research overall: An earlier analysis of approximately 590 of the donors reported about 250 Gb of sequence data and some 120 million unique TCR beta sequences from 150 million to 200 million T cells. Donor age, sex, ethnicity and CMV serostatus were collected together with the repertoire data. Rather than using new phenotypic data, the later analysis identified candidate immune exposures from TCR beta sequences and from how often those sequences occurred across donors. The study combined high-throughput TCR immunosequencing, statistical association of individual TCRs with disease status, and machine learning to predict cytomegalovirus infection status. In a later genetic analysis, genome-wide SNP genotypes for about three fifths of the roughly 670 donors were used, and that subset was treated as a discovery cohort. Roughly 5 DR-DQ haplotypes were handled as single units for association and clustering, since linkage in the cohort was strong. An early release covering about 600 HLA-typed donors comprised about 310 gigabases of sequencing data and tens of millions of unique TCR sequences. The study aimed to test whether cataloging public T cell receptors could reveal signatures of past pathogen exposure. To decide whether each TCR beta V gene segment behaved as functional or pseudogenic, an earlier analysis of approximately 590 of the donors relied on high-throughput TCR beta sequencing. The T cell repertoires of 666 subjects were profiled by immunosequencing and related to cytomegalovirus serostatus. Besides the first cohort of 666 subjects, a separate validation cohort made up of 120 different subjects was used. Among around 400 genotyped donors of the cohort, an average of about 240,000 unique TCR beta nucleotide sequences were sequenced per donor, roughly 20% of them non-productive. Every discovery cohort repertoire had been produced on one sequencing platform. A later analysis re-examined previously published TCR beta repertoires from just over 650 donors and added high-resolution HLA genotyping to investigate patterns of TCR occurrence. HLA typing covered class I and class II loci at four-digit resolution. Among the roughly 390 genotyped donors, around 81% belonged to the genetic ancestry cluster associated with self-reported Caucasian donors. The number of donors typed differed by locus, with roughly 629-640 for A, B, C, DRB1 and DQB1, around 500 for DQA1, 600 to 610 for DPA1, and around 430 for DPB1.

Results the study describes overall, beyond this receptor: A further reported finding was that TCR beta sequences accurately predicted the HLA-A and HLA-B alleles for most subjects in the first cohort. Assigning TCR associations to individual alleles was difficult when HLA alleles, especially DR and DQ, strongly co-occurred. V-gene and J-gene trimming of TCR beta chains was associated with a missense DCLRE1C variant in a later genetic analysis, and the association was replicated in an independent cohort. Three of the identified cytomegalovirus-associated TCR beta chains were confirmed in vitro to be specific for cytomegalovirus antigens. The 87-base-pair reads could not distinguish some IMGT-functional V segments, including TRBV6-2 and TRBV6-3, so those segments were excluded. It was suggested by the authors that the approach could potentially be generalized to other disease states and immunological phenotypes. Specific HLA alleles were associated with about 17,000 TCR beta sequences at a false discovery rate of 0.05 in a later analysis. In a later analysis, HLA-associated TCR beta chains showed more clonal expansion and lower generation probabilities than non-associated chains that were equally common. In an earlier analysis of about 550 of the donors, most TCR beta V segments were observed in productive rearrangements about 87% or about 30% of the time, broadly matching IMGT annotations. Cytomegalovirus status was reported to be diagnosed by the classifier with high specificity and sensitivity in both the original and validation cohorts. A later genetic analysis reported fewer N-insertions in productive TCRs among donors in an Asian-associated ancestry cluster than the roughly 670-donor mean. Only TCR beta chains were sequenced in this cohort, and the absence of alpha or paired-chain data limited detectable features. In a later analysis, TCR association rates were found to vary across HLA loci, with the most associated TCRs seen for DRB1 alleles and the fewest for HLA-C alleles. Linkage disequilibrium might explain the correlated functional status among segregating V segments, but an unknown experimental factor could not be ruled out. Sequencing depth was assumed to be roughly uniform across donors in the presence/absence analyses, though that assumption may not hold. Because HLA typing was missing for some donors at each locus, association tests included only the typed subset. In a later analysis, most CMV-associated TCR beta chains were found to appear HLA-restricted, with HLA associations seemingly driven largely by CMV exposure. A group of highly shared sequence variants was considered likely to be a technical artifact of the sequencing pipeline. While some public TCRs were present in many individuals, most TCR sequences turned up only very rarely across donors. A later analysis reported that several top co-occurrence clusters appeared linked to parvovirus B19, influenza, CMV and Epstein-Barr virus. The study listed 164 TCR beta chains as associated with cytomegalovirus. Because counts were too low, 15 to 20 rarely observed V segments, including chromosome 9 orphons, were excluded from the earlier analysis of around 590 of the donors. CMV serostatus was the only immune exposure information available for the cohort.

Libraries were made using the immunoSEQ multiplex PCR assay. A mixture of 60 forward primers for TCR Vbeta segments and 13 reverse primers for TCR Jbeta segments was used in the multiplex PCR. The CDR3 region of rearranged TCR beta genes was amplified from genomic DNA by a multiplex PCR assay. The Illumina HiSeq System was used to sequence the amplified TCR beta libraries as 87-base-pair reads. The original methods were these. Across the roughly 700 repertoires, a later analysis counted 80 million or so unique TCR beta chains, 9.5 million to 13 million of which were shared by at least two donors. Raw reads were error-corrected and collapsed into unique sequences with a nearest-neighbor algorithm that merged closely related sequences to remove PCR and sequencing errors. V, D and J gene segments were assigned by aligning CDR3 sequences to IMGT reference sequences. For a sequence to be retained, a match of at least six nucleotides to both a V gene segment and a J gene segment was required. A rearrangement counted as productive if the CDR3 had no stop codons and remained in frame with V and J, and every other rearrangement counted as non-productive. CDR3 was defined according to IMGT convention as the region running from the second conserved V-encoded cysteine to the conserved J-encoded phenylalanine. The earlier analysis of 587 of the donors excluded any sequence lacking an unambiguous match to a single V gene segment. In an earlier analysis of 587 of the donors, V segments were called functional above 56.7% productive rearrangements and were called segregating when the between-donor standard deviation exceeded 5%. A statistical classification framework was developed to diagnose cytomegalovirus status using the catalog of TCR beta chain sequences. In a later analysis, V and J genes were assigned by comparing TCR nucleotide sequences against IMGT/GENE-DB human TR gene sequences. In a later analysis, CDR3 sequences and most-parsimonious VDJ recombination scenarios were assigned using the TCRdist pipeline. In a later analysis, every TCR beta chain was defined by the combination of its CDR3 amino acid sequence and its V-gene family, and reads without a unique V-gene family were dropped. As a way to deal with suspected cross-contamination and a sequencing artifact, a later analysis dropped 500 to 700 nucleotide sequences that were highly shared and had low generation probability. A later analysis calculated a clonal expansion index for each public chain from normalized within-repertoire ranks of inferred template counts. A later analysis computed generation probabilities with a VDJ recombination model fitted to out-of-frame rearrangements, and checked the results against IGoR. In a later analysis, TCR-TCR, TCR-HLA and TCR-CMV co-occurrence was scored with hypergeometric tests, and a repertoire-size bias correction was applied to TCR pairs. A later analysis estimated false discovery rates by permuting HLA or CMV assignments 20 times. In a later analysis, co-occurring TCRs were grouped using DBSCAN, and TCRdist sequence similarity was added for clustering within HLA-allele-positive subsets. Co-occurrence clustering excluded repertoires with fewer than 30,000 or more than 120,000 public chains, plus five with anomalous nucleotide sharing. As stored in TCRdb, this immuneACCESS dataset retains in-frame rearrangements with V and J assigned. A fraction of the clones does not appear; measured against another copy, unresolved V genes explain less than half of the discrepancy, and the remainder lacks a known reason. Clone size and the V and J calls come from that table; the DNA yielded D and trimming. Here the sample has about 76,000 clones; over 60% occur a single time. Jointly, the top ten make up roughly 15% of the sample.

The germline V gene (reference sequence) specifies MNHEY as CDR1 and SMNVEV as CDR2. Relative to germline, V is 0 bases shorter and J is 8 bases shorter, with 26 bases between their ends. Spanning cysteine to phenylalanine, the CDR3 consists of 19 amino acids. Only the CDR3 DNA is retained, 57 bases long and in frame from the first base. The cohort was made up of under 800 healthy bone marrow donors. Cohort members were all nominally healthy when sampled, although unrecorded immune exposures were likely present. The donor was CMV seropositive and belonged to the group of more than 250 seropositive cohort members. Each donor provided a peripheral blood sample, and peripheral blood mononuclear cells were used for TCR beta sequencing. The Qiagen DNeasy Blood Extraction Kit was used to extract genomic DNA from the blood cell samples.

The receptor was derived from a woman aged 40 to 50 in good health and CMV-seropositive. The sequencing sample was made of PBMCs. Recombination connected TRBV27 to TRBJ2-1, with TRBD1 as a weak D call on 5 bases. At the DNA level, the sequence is TGTGCCAGCAGTTTATCGAGGACAACTCGACTGCCCGATGGCGATGAGCAGTTCTTC. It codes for CASSLSRTTRLPDGDEQFF.